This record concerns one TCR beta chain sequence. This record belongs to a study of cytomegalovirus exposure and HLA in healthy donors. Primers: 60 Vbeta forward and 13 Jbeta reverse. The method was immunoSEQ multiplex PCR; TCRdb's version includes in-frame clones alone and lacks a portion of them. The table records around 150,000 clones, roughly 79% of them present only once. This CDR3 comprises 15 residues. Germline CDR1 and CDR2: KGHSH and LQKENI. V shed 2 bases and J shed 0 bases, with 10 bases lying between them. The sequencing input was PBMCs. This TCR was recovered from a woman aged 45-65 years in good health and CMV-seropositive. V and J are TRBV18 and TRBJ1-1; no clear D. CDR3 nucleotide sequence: TGTGCCAGCTCACCATCTTCAGTGATGAACACTGAAGCTTTCTTT. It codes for CASSPSSVMNTEAFF.